This T cell receptor (beta chain) stems from a study of identifying expanded T cells in peripheral blood. Study results and limitations: Over two and four weeks, about 15 and 19 clones changed, versus roughly 1.2 between replicates.

TCRdb's table, derived via immunoSEQ multiplex PCR, lists solely in-frame clones and lacks some. The data hold approximately 97,000 clones, with approximately 88% observed a single time. This CDR3 is 15 amino acids long. Trimming took off 1 base at V and 0 bases at J, with 9 bases between the two ends. CDR1 is PRHDT, CDR2 FYEKMQ, per germline (reference sequence). To note about this clone: Its specificity is unknown.

The gene calls are TRBV13 and TRBJ2-5; D gene unclear. The sequenced material came from blood. The sequence derives from a person aged 18-70 years in good health. The CDR3 loop is CASSLVGLDQETQYF. DNA of the CDR3: TGTGCCAGCAGCTTAGTAGGTCTAGACCAAGAGACCCAGTACTTC.